These 27 T cell receptor beta chains were all obtained from the same sample, sequenced in a study of identifying expanded T cells in peripheral blood. Sequencing used immunoSEQ multiplex PCR; TCRdb keeps in-frame clones, though not all of them. The sample lists about 94,000 clones, approximately 88% occurring once. The sample consisted of blood. These receptors came from a person aged 18 to 75 in good health.

Here the CDR3 DNA reads TGTGCCAGCAGCGCCGGAGGGGCTGGAAACACCATATATTTT. This codes for CASSAGGAGNTIYF. The chain recombines TRBV7-6 with TRBJ1-3, with D perhaps matching TRBD1 (5 bases). Germline CDR1 and CDR2: SGHVS and FNYEAQ. The CDR3 covers 14 residues. The V end was cut by 5 bases, the J end by 2 bases, with 10 bases between. The whole variable domain, filled in from reference TRBV7-6 and TRBJ1-3, reads GAGVSQSPRYKVTKRGQDVALRCDPISGHVSLYWYRQALGQGPEFLTYFNYEAQQDKSGLPNDRFSAERPEGSISTLTIQRTEQRDSAMYRCASSAGGAGNTIYFGEGSWLTVV.

The gene calls are TRBV19 and TRBJ1-1, with unresolved D. The germline V gene encodes CDR1 LNHDA and CDR2 SQIVND (reference sequence). The CDR3 is 15 residues long. V was pared by 5 bases and J by 5 bases, with 18 bases between. DNA for the CDR3: TGTGCCAGTAGTCCCGACGGGAGGAGCGGGACTGAAGCTTTCTTT. Its protein product is CASSPDGRSGTEAFF.

The chain employs TRBV5-1 and TRBJ2-5; 8 positions agree with TRBD1. Trimming at V came to 3 bases and at J to 5 bases, leaving 9 bases not matched to a gene. The CDR3 covers 15 residues. CDR1 and CDR2 (germline): SGHRS, YFSETQ. As DNA, the CDR3 is TGCGCCAGCAGCTGGGAGCAGGGGGCGTTCGAGACCCAGTACTTC. Translated: CASSWEQGAFETQYF.

This chain uses TRBV11-2 with TRBJ1-3; D gene ambiguous. V lost 3 bases to trimming and J lost 5 bases, with 8 bases between them. The CDR3 has 13 amino acids. From germline, CDR1 is SGHAT and CDR2 FQNNGV. The CDR3 nucleotides are TGTGCCAGCAGCTTTGATGGGAGAAACACCATATATTTT. Translating it yields CASSFDGRNTIYF.

This chain connects TRBV10-3 to TRBJ1-1; TRBD1 matches 8 bases. V dropped 0 bases and J dropped 5; count of bases not matched to a gene: 8. In germline, CDR1 is ENHRY, CDR2 SYGVKD. This CDR3 has 16 residues. In DNA form, the CDR3 reads TGTGCCATCAGTGAGTCGACGGGCAGGGGGCTGACTGAAGCTTTCTTT. Amino acid sequence: CAISESTGRGLTEAFF.

V and J are TRBV5-1 and TRBJ2-2, with 9 bases that match TRBD1. With V trimmed by 5 bases and J by 5 bases, 7 bases remained unmatched. Germline V lookup: CDR1 SGHRS, CDR2 YFSETQ. The CDR3 runs 15 residues. The CDR3 spells CASRAGTGSTGELFF. In DNA form, the CDR3 reads TGCGCCAGCAGGGCCGGGACAGGGTCAACCGGGGAGCTGTTTTTT.

The CDR3 nucleotides read TGTGCCAGCAGCTTAAGTTTAGGGAAGACCCAGTACTTC. Its translation: CASSLSLGKTQYF. The gene calls are TRBV7-9 and TRBJ2-5; D is ambiguous. The CDR3 has 13 amino acids. Trimming removed 2 bases from V and 6 bases from J, with 10 bases in between. The germline V gene has CDR1 SEHNR and CDR2 FQNEAQ (reference sequence).

The chain employs TRBV5-1 and TRBJ1-1, with 9 positions matching TRBD1. V was clipped by 3 bases and J by 1 base; unmatched bases: 7. CDR1 and CDR2 from the germline V gene are SGHRS and YFSETQ. CDR3 length: 16 residues. This CDR3 reads CASSYLGQGKNTEAFF. Written as DNA, the CDR3 is TGCGCCAGCAGCTACTTGGGACAGGGAAAGAACACTGAAGCTTTCTTT.

The chain couples TRBV19 to TRBJ1-3; 7 positions agree with TRBD1. The CDR3 loop spans 15 amino acids. The germline gives CDR1 LNHDA, CDR2 SQIVND (reference sequence). J lost 0 bases, V lost 7 bases, and 6 bases had no gene match. CDR3 DNA sequence: TGTGCCAGTACCCCCGGGACAGTCTCTGGAAACACCATATATTTT. It specifies CASTPGTVSGNTIYF.

The chain combines TRBV5-1 with TRBJ2-2; tentatively, D is TRBD1 or TRBD2 (6 bases each). V lost 1 base and J 6 bases, leaving 22 bases between the germline ends. Per germline, CDR1 SGHRS and CDR2 YFSETQ. This CDR3 region has 18 residues. DNA of the CDR3: TGCGCCAGCAGCTTGAATGTGCAGGGGAGGTTGAGGGCCGGGGAGCTGTTTTTT. Its translation is CASSLNVQGRLRAGELFF.

V is TRBV11-2 and J is TRBJ2-1; no firm D call. The CDR3 runs 13 residues. Trimming took 0 bases from V and 3 from J, leaving 3 bases between them. Germline values: CDR1 SGHAT, CDR2 FQNNGV. The DNA for the CDR3 is TGTGCCAGCAGCTTAGATTTCTACAATGAGCAGTTCTTC. This encodes CASSLDFYNEQFF. Using reference TRBV11-2 and TRBJ2-1 for the parts outside the CDR3, the full variable domain is EAGVAQSPRYKIIEKRQSVAFWCNPISGHATLYWYQQILGQGPKLLIQFQNNGVVDDSQLPKDRFSAERLKGVDSTLKIQPAKLEDSAVYLCASSLDFYNEQFFGPGTRLTVL.

V gene TRBV10-3 combines with J gene TRBJ1-2; TRBD1 aligns across 9 bases. Trimming removed 7 bases from V and 4 bases from J; junction bases left unmatched: 10. The germline V gene has CDR1 ENHRY and CDR2 SYGVKD. The CDR3 contains 15 residues. The CDR3 reads CAITRGQGAAYGYTF. The CDR3 DNA is TGTGCCATCACCAGGGGACAGGGAGCCGCCTATGGCTACACCTTC.

The chain employs TRBV2 and TRBJ2-1; TRBD2 aligns across 7 bases. The CDR3 has 17 residues. The V and J ends lost 3 bases and 4 bases, in that order; junction bases with no gene match: 12. Germline V gene lookup returns CDR1 SNHLY and CDR2 FYNNEI. The CDR3 DNA reads as TGTGCCAGCAGTGAGCTCCTGACGGGGGGACCTTACAATGAGCAGTTCTTC. It yields the protein CASSELLTGGPYNEQFF.

The rearrangement uses TRBV6-1 and TRBJ1-2, with D hard to call. Germline lookup yields CDR1 MNHNS and CDR2 SASEGT. V lost 2 bases, J lost 4 bases, and 14 bases lay in between. CDR3 length equals 15 residues. The CDR3 loop is CASSESFWAAYGYTF. CDR3 nucleotides: TGTGCCAGCAGTGAATCGTTTTGGGCAGCCTATGGCTACACCTTC.

This clone occurred a few times. The chain is built from TRBV28 and TRBJ2-7; D tentatively reads TRBD1 or TRBD2 (5 bases each). Germline assignment: CDR1 MDHEN and CDR2 SYDVKM. There are 11 residues in the CDR3. V lost 6 bases, J lost 9 bases, and 12 bases lay in between. The CDR3 spells CASRSLGPQYF. CDR3 nucleotide sequence: TGTGCCAGCAGGTCATTGGGACCGCAGTACTTC.

This chain connects TRBV30 to TRBJ1-2, with 8 bases identical to TRBD1. The CDR3 is 15 residues long. CDR1 GTSNPN and CDR2 SVGIG come from the germline V gene (reference sequence). After removal of 2 bases from V and 6 bases from J, the junction contained 11 bases not matched to a gene. The DNA for the CDR3 is TGTGCCTGGAGTATGACAGGGGTCCTTTTTGATGGCTACACCTTC. Translated, it gives CAWSMTGVLFDGYTF.

This clone was detected once. The germline gene is not matched at one end of the junction; a read error may be the cause. V gene TRBV6-6 combines with J gene TRBJ2-5; 8 bases agree with TRBD2. The germline CDR1 and CDR2 sequences are MNHNY and SVGAGI (reference sequence). The CDR3 spans 14 residues. The CDR3 loop is CASSREIVAGTSDF. DNA of the CDR3: TGTGCCAGCAGTCGAGAAATCGTAGCGGGGACTTCGGACTTC.

The chain has TRBV10-3 and TRBJ1-3; D gene unclear. The CDR3 is 14 amino acids. Germline V gene lookup returns CDR1 ENHRY and CDR2 SYGVKD. The ends were cut back, 7 bases at V and 0 bases at J, with 10 bases in the middle. The CDR3: CAITSDGSGNTIYF. The CDR3, as DNA: TGTGCCATCACCTCGGACGGCTCTGGAAACACCATATATTTT.

The chain combines TRBV18 with TRBJ2-7; 7 nucleotides agree with TRBD2. The CDR3 is 15 amino acids. CDR1 is KGHSH, CDR2 LQKENI, per germline. V lost 3 bases and J lost 4; bases outside the gene matches: 9. The CDR3 spells CASSPLPGGSYEQYF. CDR3 sequence (DNA): TGTGCCAGCTCACCGCTGCCGGGAGGATCTTACGAGCAGTACTTC.

The chain is built from TRBV19 and TRBJ1-5, with 7 bases lining up with TRBD1. The CDR3 contains 14 residues. Per the germline V gene, CDR1 is LNHDA and CDR2 is SQIVND (reference sequence). V lost 4 bases and J lost 2; bases outside the gene matches: 2. The CDR3 DNA is TGTGCCAGTAGTAGAGGACAGGGCAATCAGCCCCAGCATTTT. Translating it yields CASSRGQGNQPQHF.

The V gene is TRBV19, the J gene TRBJ2-7; 8 nucleotides agree with TRBD1. The CDR3 contains 13 residues. The V gene's germline CDR1 is LNHDA and CDR2 SQIVND (reference sequence). V trimming: 6 bases; J trimming: 0 bases; junction bases outside the gene matches: 1. The CDR3 bases are TGTGCCAGTAGAGGACAGGGCTCCTACGAGCAGTACTTC. This encodes CASRGQGSYEQYF.

The V and J genes are TRBV7-9 and TRBJ1-2; TRBD1 might be the D (6 bases). The germline V gene encodes CDR1 SEHNR and CDR2 FQNEAQ (reference sequence). This CDR3 has 16 residues. With 5 bases removed from V and 1 base from J, the gap between germline ends came to 17 bases. Here the CDR3 DNA reads TGTGCCAGCAGCGACGAATCCAGGGACATTAACTATGGCTACACCTTC. Amino acids: CASSDESRDINYGYTF.

The J gene is TRBJ2-1, the V gene TRBV14; 10 bases map to TRBD2. J gave up 10 bases and V 0 bases, and 6 bases lay outside the gene matches. CDR1 is SGHDN, CDR2 FVKESK, per germline. The CDR3 contains 15 residues. CDR3 amino acids: CASSQDRASGSEQFF. The CDR3 bases are TGTGCCAGCAGCCAAGATCGGGCTAGCGGGAGCGAGCAGTTCTTC.

In its sample, this clone was seen once. V and J are TRBV6-4 and TRBJ1-1, with D unresolved. Per the germline V gene, CDR1 is MRHNA and CDR2 is SNTAGT. The V and J ends lost 7 bases and 2 bases respectively, with 14 bases between them. CDR3 length: 14 residues. CDR3 region: CASTSRGINTEAFF. The CDR3 DNA reads as TGTGCCAGCACTTCTCGGGGTATCAACACTGAAGCTTTCTTT.

This clone was detected once. This chain uses TRBV25-1 with TRBJ1-2; the D is unclear. CDR3 size: 14 residues. CDR1 and CDR2 (germline): MGHDK, SYGVNS. V lost 6 bases to trimming and J lost 4 bases, with 15 bases between them. CDR3 nucleotide sequence: TGTGCCAGCAGCCCCCCGGGCAGCCTCTATGGCTACACCTTC. Its translation: CASSPPGSLYGYTF.

The genes are TRBV18 and TRBJ1-4, with 7 bases identical to TRBD1. Trimming took 3 bases from V and 0 from J; bases not matched to a gene: 7. CDR1 KGHSH and CDR2 LQKENI come from the germline V gene. CDR3 length equals 17 residues. The CDR3 loop is CASSPGQSVATNEKLFF. CDR3 DNA: TGTGCCAGCTCACCGGGACAGTCAGTTGCAACTAATGAAAAACTGTTTTTT.

V usage is TRBV18 and J usage is TRBJ1-6; D gene unclear. The germline V gene has CDR1 KGHSH and CDR2 LQKENI. The CDR3 covers 12 residues. Trimming pared 4 bases from V and 7 bases from J, leaving 5 bases between. CDR3 residues: CASSLGNSPLHF. The CDR3, as DNA: TGTGCCAGCTCACTGGGAAATTCACCCCTCCACTTT.